This paragraph reports one T cell receptor (beta chain). This sample is part of a study of T-cell reconstitution after alpha-beta-depleted transplantation in children. Unique molecular identifiers were incorporated during preparation of the TCRbeta library. TCRdb reanalysed the PCR reads using MiXCR and keeps one entry per CDR3 protein. This table holds hundreds of thousands of distinct CDR3 sequences, about an eighth found once. CDR3 length equals 14 residues. Trimming took 6 bases from V and 10 from J; bases not matched to a gene: 6. CDR1 and CDR2 (germline): SNHLY, FYNNEI. This chain links TRBV2 with TRBJ1-6, with 10 nucleotides matching TRBD1. The source material was PBMCs from the stem cell graft donor, sampled from the stem cell graft. The TCR comes from a human donor who donated a stem cell graft to a child with combined immunodeficiency. The CDR3 protein is CASRGTGEGSPLHF. The DNA for the CDR3 is TGTGCCAGCAGGGGGACAGGGGAAGGATCACCCCTCCACTTT.